The 26 T cell receptor beta chains reported below all come from one sample, sequenced in a study of shared clonotypes between healthy human individuals. The table came from immunoSEQ multiplex PCR; TCRdb's copy has only in-frame clones and leaves some out. Of over a million clones detected, 96% appear once; the ten largest clones hold roughly 1.2%. The source material was naive CD4+ T cells sorted from blood. Subset in this sample: CD45RA+ positively selected. The receptor set was obtained from a man aged 25-45 years in good health.

The genes are TRBV5-1 and TRBJ2-2; TRBD1 matches at 9 bases. Trimming removed 6 bases from V and 6 bases from J; junction bases left unmatched: 18. The germline V gene encodes CDR1 SGHRS and CDR2 YFSETQ. The CDR3 contains 18 residues. CDR3 residues: CASKQRTGTGIGPGELFF. The CDR3 DNA reads as TGCGCCAGCAAGCAGCGAACCGGGACAGGGATCGGTCCCGGGGAGCTGTTTTTT.

The chain has TRBV27 and TRBJ2-2; TRBD1 aligns across 7 bases. Germline CDR1 MNHEY, CDR2 SMNVEV (reference sequence). The CDR3 extends over 15 amino acids. V gave up 6 bases and J gave up 4 bases; unmatched junction bases: 8. The CDR3 DNA sequence: TGTGCCAGCAGACCCACTACAGGGGTCACCGGGGAGCTGTTTTTT. Translated: CASRPTTGVTGELFF.

The rearrangement links TRBV29-1 to TRBJ2-1, with D unresolved. V was trimmed by 0 bases and J by 4 bases, leaving 7 bases between them. The germline V gene encodes CDR1 SQVTM and CDR2 ANQGSEA. The CDR3 consists of 13 residues. The CDR3 protein is CSVEEFGYNEQFF. CDR3 DNA sequence: TGCAGCGTTGAAGAGTTCGGTTACAATGAGCAGTTCTTC.

The chain employs TRBV7-2 and TRBJ2-7; TRBD1 matches at 7 bases. Per the germline V gene, CDR1 is SGHTA and CDR2 is FQGNSA. V dropped 6 bases and J dropped 2; count of bases not matched to a gene: 16. The CDR3 length is 17 residues. The CDR3 spells CASSRPPPGTVTYEQYF. CDR3 sequence (DNA): TGTGCCAGCAGTCGCCCTCCCCCCGGGACAGTTACCTACGAGCAGTACTTC. Full variable domain (remainder filled in from reference TRBV7-2 and TRBJ2-7): GAGVSQSPSNKVTEKGKDVELRCDPISGHTALYWYRQSLGQGLEFLIYFQGNSAPDKSGLPSDRFSAERTGGSVSTLTIQRTQQEDSAVYLCASSRPPPGTVTYEQYFGPGTRLTVT.

This chain links TRBV30 with TRBJ1-2; unclear D gene. The CDR3 is 16 residues long. Per germline, CDR1 GTSNPN and CDR2 SVGIG (reference sequence). V was cut by 3 bases and J by 2 bases, with 19 bases left in between. The CDR3 DNA reads as TGTGCCTGGAGCACCTTTGGGAACTCGAGAAACTATGGCTACACCTTC. This codes for CAWSTFGNSRNYGYTF.

The chain employs TRBV19 and TRBJ1-3; D is ambiguous. Trimming took 10 bases from V and 8 from J, leaving 9 bases between them. The CDR3 runs 10 residues. Germline V CDR1 and CDR2: LNHDA, SQIVND (reference sequence). CDR3 sequence: CATEKDTIYF. The CDR3 DNA reads as TGTGCCACCGAGAAGGACACCATATATTTT.

V usage is TRBV9 and J usage is TRBJ2-6; D unclear. The CDR3 is 14 residues long. Germline V lookup: CDR1 SGDLS, CDR2 YYNGEE. Trimming took 0 bases from V and 3 from J, leaving 4 bases between them. CDR3 nucleotide sequence: TGTGCCAGCAGCGTAGTATTTGGGGCCAACGTCCTGACTTTC. Its protein is CASSVVFGANVLTF.

The chain has TRBV11-2 and TRBJ2-3; maybe TRBD2 (6 bases). Per the germline V gene, CDR1 is SGHAT and CDR2 is FQNNGV. V was cut by 8 bases and J by 2 bases, with 14 bases left in between. The CDR3 totals 14 residues. The CDR3 bases are TGTGCCAGCGAGTTGAAGCGGGCCACAGATACGCAGTATTTT. Protein: CASELKRATDTQYF.

The chain recombines TRBV7-2 with TRBJ2-3; D is ambiguous. The V end lost 2 bases, the J end lost 4 bases, and 13 bases lay between the germline ends. The V gene's germline CDR1 is SGHTA and CDR2 FQGNSA. The CDR3 contains 15 residues. The CDR3 nucleotides read TGTGCCAGCAGCTTAATTACTCCTGGGGCAGATACGCAGTATTTT. Its translation is CASSLITPGADTQYF.

This clone was found once. CDR3 coding DNA: TGTGCCAGCAGTTACTCAGGTCTCGACAGAGCCTACGAGCAGTACTTC. Protein product: CASSYSGLDRAYEQYF. V is TRBV6-5 and J is TRBJ2-7; tentative D call: TRBD1 (5 bases). The CDR3 extends over 16 amino acids. The germline gives CDR1 MNHEY, CDR2 SVGAGI. Trimming shortened V by 0 bases and J by 2 bases, and 14 bases separated the two germline ends.

The rearrangement joins TRBV5-8 to TRBJ2-7; tentative D call: TRBD1 (6 bases). Germline values: CDR1 SGHTS, CDR2 YDEGEE. With 2 bases removed from V and 5 bases from J, the gap between germline ends came to 17 bases. The CDR3 has 15 residues. As DNA, the CDR3 is TGTGCCAGCAGCTTTAGGAACACAGGGAGCCACGAGCAGTACTTC. This gives the protein CASSFRNTGSHEQYF.

V usage is TRBV5-1 and J usage is TRBJ2-1; no firm D call. CDR1 is SGHRS and CDR2 is YFSETQ in the germline V gene. With 6 bases removed from V and 7 bases from J, the gap between germline ends came to 17 bases. The CDR3 covers 14 residues. This CDR3 reads CASIDPQGSNEQFF. In nucleotides, the CDR3 is TGCGCCAGCATCGACCCCCAAGGGTCGAATGAGCAGTTCTTC.

This clone was counted a few times. The rearrangement uses TRBV27 and TRBJ2-7, with a tentative D call TRBD2 (6 bases). V lost 6 bases and J 2 bases, leaving 17 bases between the germline ends. There are 15 residues in the CDR3. Germline assignment: CDR1 MNHEY and CDR2 SMNVEV (reference sequence). CDR3 protein: CASSRPGGLTYEQYF. In DNA, the CDR3 is TGTGCCAGCAGCCGCCCCGGGGGATTGACCTACGAGCAGTACTTC.

The chain employs TRBV30 and TRBJ2-7; 9 bases are a match to TRBD2. Trimming took 4 bases from V and 3 from J; bases not matched to a gene: 10. This CDR3 spans 15 amino acids. Germline CDR1 is GTSNPN and CDR2 is SVGIG (reference sequence). The CDR3 loop is CAWTLGLAGNYEQYF. CDR3 DNA: TGTGCCTGGACGCTTGGTCTAGCGGGAAACTACGAGCAGTACTTC.

The chain uses TRBV14 and TRBJ2-7, with 8 bases that match TRBD1. CDR1 and CDR2 from the germline V gene are SGHDN and FVKESK. V lost 4 bases to trimming and J lost 1 base; unmatched junction nucleotides: 6. The CDR3 contains 15 residues. CDR3 nucleotide sequence: TGTGCCAGCAGCCCTAGGACAGGGAGATCCTACGAGCAGTACTTC. It encodes CASSPRTGRSYEQYF.

The chain links TRBV9 to TRBJ1-2, with D tentatively TRBD1 (5 bases). Trimming pared 0 bases from V and 1 base from J, leaving 7 bases between. The length of the CDR3 is 14 residues. Looked up from germline, CDR1 is SGDLS and CDR2 is YYNGEE. The CDR3 region is CASSVGQLNYGYTF. DNA for the CDR3: TGTGCCAGCAGCGTAGGACAGCTTAACTATGGCTACACCTTC.

The CDR3 protein is CASSLRTSSAVYEQFF. The CDR3 DNA reads as TGTGCCAGCAGCCTCCGGACTAGCTCCGCTGTTTATGAGCAGTTCTTC. V gene TRBV11-2 combines with J gene TRBJ2-1, with TRBD2 matching 8 bases. The CDR3 consists of 16 residues. CDR1 SGHAT and CDR2 FQNNGV come from the germline V gene. Losses at the gene ends were 5 bases for V and 8 bases for J; bases not matched to a gene: 14.

This chain links TRBV7-2 with TRBJ1-3, with TRBD1 matching 7 bases. This CDR3 contains 16 residues. The germline V gene encodes CDR1 SGHTA and CDR2 FQGNSA. J gave up 4 bases and V 2 bases, and 8 bases lay outside the gene matches. The CDR3 region is CASSLKRGREGNTIYF. The CDR3 bases are TGTGCCAGCAGCTTAAAGAGGGGGCGCGAAGGAAACACCATATATTTT. Drawing the rest from reference TRBV7-2 and TRBJ1-3, the complete variable domain is GAGVSQSPSNKVTEKGKDVELRCDPISGHTALYWYRQSLGQGLEFLIYFQGNSAPDKSGLPSDRFSAERTGGSVSTLTIQRTQQEDSAVYLCASSLKRGREGNTIYFGEGSWLTVV.

This chain uses TRBV6-1 with TRBJ2-7; possible D gene TRBD1, 5 bases. Trimming shortened V by 4 bases and J by 3 bases, and 10 bases separated the two germline ends. The CDR3 runs to 13 residues. Germline CDR1 MNHNS, CDR2 SASEGT. The CDR3 DNA reads TGTGCCAGCAGTGCCCAGGGAAACTACGAGCAGTACTTC. It specifies CASSAQGNYEQYF.

The chain uses TRBV19 and TRBJ1-1; TRBD1 might be the D (5 bases). CDR1 LNHDA and CDR2 SQIVND come from the germline V gene (reference sequence). The V gene lost 2 bases and the J gene lost 5 bases, with 18 bases spanning the gap. The CDR3 is made up of 16 amino acids. DNA for the CDR3: TGTGCCAGTAGTATATCTCAGATCGGGGGGAGGACTGAAGCTTTCTTT. Its protein product is CASSISQIGGRTEAFF.

This clone occurred once. This chain uses TRBV21-1 with TRBJ1-2. TRBV21-1 is shown as a pseudogene. This CDR3 comprises 11 residues. The CDR3 bases are TGTGCCAGCAGCAAGGACCTAGGGTTTACCTTC. It is translated as CASSKDLGFTF.

In regard to this clone: One end of the junction fails to match germline, which may point to a read error. This rearrangement joins TRBV7-7 to TRBJ2-5; 10 nucleotides line up with TRBD1. CDR3 size: 17 residues. Looked up from germline, CDR1 is SSHAT and CDR2 is FNYEAQ (reference sequence). The CDR3 here is CASSLLLTGGAKQAQYF. CDR3 nucleotides: TGTGCTAGCAGCCTCCTCCTGACAGGGGGCGCCAAGCAGGCCCAGTACTTC.

The chain joins TRBV7-6 to TRBJ2-5; D is uncertain. There are 13 residues in the CDR3. CDR1 is SGHVS, CDR2 FNYEAQ, per germline. V lost 3 bases and J lost 4, with 9 bases in between. The CDR3 DNA sequence: TGTGCCAGCAGCTTGGTAGGGTCAGAGACCCAGTACTTC. Translation: CASSLVGSETQYF.

The V gene is TRBV7-8, the J gene TRBJ2-2; 15 bases are shared with TRBD2. V trimming: 2 bases; J trimming: 6 bases; junction bases outside the gene matches: 7. The germline gives CDR1 SGHVS, CDR2 FQNEAQ. CDR3 length: 18 amino acids. The CDR3 loop reads CASSLRTSGRVGAGELFF. CDR3 sequence (DNA): TGTGCCAGCAGCTTACGGACTAGCGGGAGGGTGGGCGCCGGGGAGCTGTTTTTT.

The chain employs TRBV19 and TRBJ2-7; the match to TRBD1 covers 10 bases. The CDR3 is 15 amino acids. Germline V CDR1 and CDR2: LNHDA, SQIVND (reference sequence). Losses at the gene ends were 4 bases for V and 0 bases for J; bases not matched to a gene: 3. The CDR3 sequence: CASSTTGGNSYEQYF. The CDR3 nucleotides read TGTGCCAGTAGTACGACAGGGGGCAACTCCTACGAGCAGTACTTC.

The V and J genes are TRBV18 and TRBJ2-3; no clear D. The CDR3 has 13 residues. Germline-derived CDR1 and CDR2 are KGHSH and LQKENI. V shed 6 bases and J shed 5 bases, with 12 bases lying between them. This CDR3 is CASSPILGDTQYF. The CDR3 nucleotides read TGTGCCAGCTCCCCAATATTGGGAGATACGCAGTATTTT.